Detailed here is one T cell receptor (beta chain). What it recognizes is unknown. The table came from immunoSEQ multiplex PCR; TCRdb's copy has only in-frame clones and leaves some out. The repertoire holds 110,000 to 150,000 clones, with around 89% as singletons. The data were obtained in a study of T cell responses to AZD1222 COVID-19 vaccine. The study's findings and limits: As reported, nearly half of all spike-specific TCRs target variant regions that are unmutated.

The length of the CDR3 is 14 residues. The V gene lost 4 bases and the J gene lost 1 base, with 10 bases spanning the gap. Per the germline V gene, CDR1 is LNHDA and CDR2 is SQIVND (reference sequence). The source of this sequence is an adult who received the AZD1222 COVID-19 vaccine. Source: peripheral blood, taken 28 days after the second AZD1222 dose. This chain links TRBV19 with TRBJ1-1; perhaps TRBD1 as D (6 bases). The CDR3 nucleotides read TGTGCCAGTAGTAGGACAGTAAAGAACACTGAAGCTTTCTTT. Its protein is CASSRTVKNTEAFF.